This TCR beta chain was identified in a study of technical replicates of blood from several donors. TCRdb keeps only in-frame clones here, not all; method: immunoSEQ multiplex PCR. This sample has about 82,000 clones; roughly 95% occur once, and the top ten carry more than 0.35%. Sequenced: T cells isolated from PBMCs. This clonotype was sampled from a human donor in good health.

CDR3: CASSGGNQPQHF. The DNA of the CDR3 is TGTGCCAGTAGTGGCGGGAATCAGCCCCAGCATTTT. The rearrangement joins TRBV19 to TRBJ1-5; D is ambiguous. V was trimmed by 5 bases and J by 4 bases, leaving 6 bases between them. CDR3 length: 12 residues. Germline lookup yields CDR1 LNHDA and CDR2 SQIVND (reference sequence).